Listed here are 19 T cell receptor beta chains from one sample, sequenced in a study of T cells after yellow fever vaccination. TCRdb re-derived calls from the 5' RACE reads in MiXCR, one entry per CDR3 protein. The sample shows 400,000 to 450,000 distinct CDR3 sequences, about 19% of them seen only once. The sample here was PBMCs, taken before the yellow fever booster vaccination. The source is a man aged 18 to 29 who received the YFV17D yellow fever vaccine.

This clonotype was detected only a few times. This sequence joins TRBV10-3 and TRBJ1-6; D is unclear. CDR1 and CDR2 (germline): ENHRY, SYGVKD. CDR3 length: 13 amino acids. Trimming shortened V by 4 bases and J by 7 bases, and 8 bases separated the two germline ends. This CDR3 reads CAISAERNSPLHF. The CDR3 region has the DNA TGTGCCATCAGTGCGGAACGGAATTCACCCCTCCACTTT.

The CDR3 reads CASSEGEGPGSDTQYF. The CDR3 DNA reads TGTGCCAGCAGTGAAGGTGAGGGGCCTGGATCAGATACGCAGTATTTT. This sequence joins TRBV2 and TRBJ2-3; possibly TRBD1 or TRBD2 for D (5 bases each). Germline V gene lookup returns CDR1 SNHLY and CDR2 FYNNEI. V gave up 1 base and J gave up 4 bases, with 15 bases separating them. CDR3 length: 16 residues.

With regard to this clonotype: At one boundary the junction diverges from the germline segment, which might be a read error. The chain recombines TRBV4-3 with TRBJ2-5, with D perhaps matching TRBD2 (9 bases). CDR1 and CDR2 from the germline V gene are LGHNA and YSLEER. The CDR3 has 14 residues. CDR3 sequence reads: CVSSQDRGSGGQYF. The CDR3 DNA is TGCGTCAGCAGCCAAGACAGGGGTAGCGGGGGCCAGTACTTC.

The chain couples TRBV20-1 to TRBJ1-3; D is possibly TRBD1 (6 bases). V lost 5 bases and J lost 4, with 18 bases in between. The CDR3 runs to 15 residues. Germline CDR1 DFQATT, CDR2 SNEGSKA (reference sequence). The CDR3 is CSAPEAGARGNTIYF. CDR3 nucleotides: TGCAGTGCTCCCGAGGCGGGGGCAAGAGGAAACACCATATATTTT.

This chain connects TRBV20-1 to TRBJ2-1, with TRBD2 matching over 7 bases. V trimming: 5 bases; J trimming: 2 bases; junction bases outside the gene matches: 6. Germline CDR1 reads DFQATT; CDR2 reads SNEGSKA (reference sequence). The CDR3 is 14 residues long. CDR3 loop: CSAGAGPPYNEQFF. In nucleotides, the CDR3 is TGCAGTGCTGGAGCGGGGCCTCCCTACAATGAGCAGTTCTTC.

In its sample, this clonotype was seen a few times. The J gene is TRBJ2-1, the V gene TRBV12-5; 9 bases are a match to TRBD2. V dropped 3 bases and J dropped 9; count of bases not matched to a gene: 6. The CDR3 extends over 14 amino acids. Germline lookup yields CDR1 LGHNT and CDR2 FRNRAP. This chain's CDR3 is CASGFGGGASEQFF. CDR3 nucleotides: TGTGCTAGTGGTTTCGGCGGGGGGGCTAGTGAGCAGTTCTTC.

The rearrangement links TRBV10-2 to TRBJ2-7; 9 bases fit TRBD2. CDR1 is WSHSY, CDR2 SAAADI, per germline. The V and J ends lost 4 bases and 3 bases, in that order; junction bases with no gene match: 10. The CDR3 totals 16 residues. The CDR3 reads CASSGLAVVVFYEQYF. In nucleotides, the CDR3 is TGCGCCAGCAGTGGACTAGCGGTGGTGGTTTTCTACGAGCAGTACTTC.

CDR3 in amino acids: CASSTYGGAAGYTF. The CDR3 DNA follows: TGTGCCAGCAGCACCTATGGAGGTGCGGCTGGCTACACCTTC. The chain is built from TRBV28 and TRBJ1-2, with D unresolved. The V gene lost 6 bases and the J gene lost 7 bases, with 18 bases spanning the gap. The length of the CDR3 is 14 residues. Germline CDR1 MDHEN, CDR2 SYDVKM.

This chain uses TRBV28 with TRBJ1-6; 7 positions match TRBD1. The CDR3 extends over 18 amino acids. The germline V gene has CDR1 MDHEN and CDR2 SYDVKM. With V trimmed by 3 bases and J by 7 bases, 15 bases remained unmatched. CDR3 protein: CASSLNRGARPENSPLHF. The CDR3 nucleotides read TGTGCCAGCAGTTTGAACAGGGGAGCGAGGCCGGAAAATTCACCCCTCCACTTT.

The chain links TRBV5-4 to TRBJ2-5, with 8 bases matching TRBD1. Germline V gene lookup returns CDR1 SGHNT and CDR2 YYREEE (reference sequence). J gave up 5 bases and V 0 bases, and 9 bases lay outside the gene matches. The length of the CDR3 is 16 residues. CDR3: CASSLAQGASRETQYF. CDR3 DNA sequence: TGTGCCAGCAGCTTGGCCCAGGGGGCGTCAAGGGAGACCCAGTACTTC.

The chain links TRBV12-3 or TRBV12-4 to TRBJ2-1; 7 nucleotides agree with TRBD1. The V gene end was trimmed by 5 bases and the J gene end by 9 bases; junction bases not matched to a gene: 4. CDR3 length: 12 amino acids. The CDR3 region has the DNA TGTGCCAGCAGTCTGACAGGGCGTGAGCAGTTCTTC. It is translated as CASSLTGREQFF.

V and J are TRBV15 and TRBJ2-2; 8 nucleotides agree with TRBD1. Germline loops: CDR1 LNHNV, CDR2 YYDKDF (reference sequence). The junction had 4 bases not matched to a gene; V was cut back by 0 bases and J by 1 base. The CDR3 runs to 17 residues. As DNA, the CDR3 is TGTGCCACCAGCAGAGACCGGACAGGGCAGAACACCGGGGAGCTGTTTTTT. It translates to CATSRDRTGQNTGELFF.

V and J are TRBV4-1 and TRBJ1-1, with 7 bases aligning to TRBD1. The V and J ends lost 6 bases and 4 bases, in that order; junction bases with no gene match: 11. The CDR3 consists of 15 residues. CDR1 is MGHRA, CDR2 YSYEKL, per germline. The CDR3 DNA is TGCGCCAGCAGTCCACGACAGGGCCGAGGCACTGAAGCTTTCTTT. As protein: CASSPRQGRGTEAFF.

The chain carries TRBV7-9 and TRBJ1-1, with 7 bases lining up with TRBD1. The germline V gene encodes CDR1 SEHNR and CDR2 FQNEAQ (reference sequence). V gave up 4 bases and J gave up 4 bases; unmatched junction bases: 6. The CDR3 covers 14 residues. The CDR3 bases are TGTGCCAGCAGCTCGTACAGGGGTTTCACTGAAGCTTTCTTT. This sequence encodes CASSSYRGFTEAFF.

The rearrangement uses TRBV7-2 and TRBJ2-7; maybe TRBD2 (6 bases). Trimming removed 3 bases at V and 3 bases at J, with 15 bases between. Germline V gives CDR1 SGHTA, CDR2 FQGNSA. This CDR3 comprises 15 residues. The CDR3 region has the DNA TGTGCCAGCAGCTTCACAGGAGGGCTTGACTACGAGCAGTACTTC. Translation: CASSFTGGLDYEQYF.

This clonotype appeared many times. The chain is built from TRBV5-4 and TRBJ2-7; D gene ambiguous. CDR1 is SGHNT, CDR2 YYREEE, per germline (reference sequence). The CDR3 totals 13 residues. With 3 bases removed from V and 3 bases from J, the gap between germline ends came to 10 bases. This CDR3 reads CASSSEASYEQYV. The CDR3, as DNA: TGTGCCAGCAGCTCTGAGGCTAGCTACGAGCAGTACGTC.

The genes are TRBV29-1 and TRBJ1-5, with unresolved D. Trimming shortened V by 7 bases and J by 3 bases, and 10 bases separated the two germline ends. This CDR3 is 12 amino acids long. Germline V CDR1 and CDR2: SQVTM, ANQGSEA. The CDR3 region is CSASDFNQPQHF. For the CDR3, the DNA is TGCAGCGCATCGGACTTCAATCAGCCCCAGCATTTT. The whole variable domain, remainder taken from reference TRBV29-1 and TRBJ1-5, is SAVISQKPSRDICQRGTSLTIQCQVDSQVTMMFWYRQQPGQSLTLIATANQGSEATYESGFVIDKFPISRPNLTFSTLTVSNMSPEDSSIYLCSASDFNQPQHFGDGTRLSIL.

This clonotype was found a few times. The rearrangement joins TRBV4-1 to TRBJ2-1, with D maybe TRBD2 (5 bases). The CDR3 has 15 residues. V lost 4 bases and J lost 6, with 16 bases in between. CDR1 is MGHRA and CDR2 is YSYEKL in the germline V gene. The CDR3, as DNA: TGCGCCAGCAGCCGCCTCGGAGGCCCGTTCAATGAGCAGTTCTTC. Its translation is CASSRLGGPFNEQFF.

This rearrangement joins TRBV12-3 or TRBV12-4 to TRBJ2-1; 12 bases fit TRBD2. The ends lost 8 bases at V and 2 bases at J; junction bases unmatched: 16. The CDR3 covers 19 residues. The chain's CDR3 is CASSPGTSGSGGTYNEQFF. The CDR3 region has the DNA TGTGCCAGCTCTCCCGGGACTAGCGGGTCCGGCGGGACCTACAATGAGCAGTTCTTC.